The clone carrying this TCR beta chain was detected once. This entry is derived from a study of T cell changes during pregnancy in multiple sclerosis. The V gene lost 6 bases and the J gene lost 0 bases, with 11 bases spanning the gap. Germline CDR1 is SNHLY and CDR2 is FYNNEI. The CDR3 is 15 amino acids. Assay: immunoSEQ multiplex PCR; the TCRdb copy retains only in-frame clones and omits some. The sample holds approximately 92,000 clones, around 92% seen once. The input for sequencing was peripheral blood, taken in the first trimester of pregnancy. The chain has TRBV2 and TRBJ1-4; D may be TRBD1 (5 bases). This clonotype was obtained from a female donor with multiple sclerosis, enrolled in a pregnancy study. The CDR3 DNA reads as TGTGCCAGCAGCTGGGGGGGGGCAACTAATGAAAAACTGTTTTTT. The encoded protein is CASSWGGATNEKLFF.